Following are 30 T cell receptor beta chains from one sample sequenced in a study of T cell responses to AZD1222 COVID-19 vaccine. Profiling relied on immunoSEQ multiplex PCR, and the TCRdb table lists in-frame clones only, not all of them. The sample includes some 55,000 clones, nearly 90% of them seen just once. Sequencing was performed on peripheral blood, taken on day 0 of AZD1222 vaccination. These receptors were obtained from an adult in good health.

V is TRBV3-1 (or the pseudogene TRBV3-2) and J is TRBJ2-7; TRBD2 aligns across 8 bases. The CDR3 has 16 amino acids. Germline loops: CDR1 LGHDT, CDR2 YNNKEL (reference sequence). Trimming removed 4 bases from V and 5 bases from J; junction bases left unmatched: 13. Here the CDR3 reads CASSPPPTSVIHEQYF. The CDR3 DNA is TGTGCCAGCAGCCCCCCCCCGACTAGCGTGATCCACGAGCAGTACTTC.

The rearrangement uses TRBV12-3 or TRBV12-4 and TRBJ2-5; the D is unclear. This CDR3 is built from 11 residues. Trimming pared 1 base from V and 5 bases from J, leaving 2 bases between. CDR3 protein: CASSLGETQYF. Written as DNA, the CDR3 is TGTGCCAGCAGTTTAGGTGAGACCCAGTACTTC.

CDR3 in DNA: TGTGCCAGCAGACGGACAGGGGGCTTCACTGAAGCTTTCTTT. Its translation is CASRRTGGFTEAFF. This chain joins TRBV6-5 and TRBJ1-1; 11 bases match TRBD1. CDR3 length equals 14 residues. CDR1 is MNHEY and CDR2 is SVGAGI in the germline V gene. V lost 6 bases, J lost 4 bases, and 4 bases stayed unmatched.

The chain recombines TRBV29-1 with TRBJ1-3, with 7 bases identical to TRBD1. V dropped 6 bases and J dropped 0; count of bases not matched to a gene: 8. This CDR3 region has 15 residues. Germline V gene lookup returns CDR1 SQVTM and CDR2 ANQGSEA. As DNA, the CDR3 is TGCAGCGTCTGGGACAGAACTATCTCTGGAAACACCATATATTTT. Amino acid sequence: CSVWDRTISGNTIYF.

This clone was found a few times. The chain uses TRBV4-1 and TRBJ2-1, with D possibly being TRBD2 (6 bases). Trimming shortened V by 6 bases and J by 4 bases, and 19 bases separated the two germline ends. Germline CDR1 and CDR2: MGHRA and YSYEKL. CDR3 length equals 16 residues. CDR3: CASSPSPAGVYNEQFF. The CDR3, as DNA: TGCGCCAGCAGTCCGTCCCCAGCGGGCGTTTACAATGAGCAGTTCTTC.

This clone came up a few times. The chain employs TRBV2 and TRBJ2-7; TRBD1 might be the D (6 bases). Trimming took 7 bases from V and 0 from J, leaving 13 bases between them. The CDR3 runs to 14 residues. Germline values: CDR1 SNHLY, CDR2 FYNNEI. CDR3 bases: TGTGCCAGCAAAGGACAGCCGAGCTCCTACGAGCAGTACTTC. The encoded protein is CASKGQPSSYEQYF. The full variable domain, with the rest looked up from reference TRBV2 and TRBJ2-7, is EPEVTQTPSHQVTQMGQEVILRCVPISNHLYFYWYRQILGQKVEFLVSFYNNEISEKSEIFDDQFSVERPDGSNFTLKIRSTKLEDSAMYFCASKGQPSSYEQYFGPGTRLTVT.

This sequence joins TRBV6-5 and TRBJ1-1, with 9 positions matching TRBD1. After removal of 6 bases from V and 3 bases from J, the junction contained 8 bases not matched to a gene. This CDR3 has 15 amino acids. CDR1 is MNHEY and CDR2 is SVGAGI in the germline V gene. CDR3 sequence (DNA): TGTGCCAGCAGCCTCCCGGGACAGGGAGACACTGAAGCTTTCTTT. Translated: CASSLPGQGDTEAFF.

The rearrangement links TRBV28 to TRBJ2-7; 11 nucleotides line up with TRBD1. Losses at the gene ends were 0 bases for V and 6 bases for J; bases not matched to a gene: 16. CDR1 is MDHEN and CDR2 is SYDVKM in the germline V gene. The CDR3 extends over 19 amino acids. DNA for the CDR3: TGTGCCAGCAGTTTATGCCTAGGACAGGGGGCTTTGTTGTTATGCGAGCAGTACTTC. Its translation: CASSLCLGQGALLLCEQYF.

The V gene is TRBV9, the J gene TRBJ2-7, with D perhaps matching TRBD2 (6 bases). The CDR3 spans 15 residues. Germline CDR1 reads SGDLS; CDR2 reads YYNGEE. The ends were cut back, 4 bases at V and 2 bases at J, with 16 bases in the middle. CDR3 nucleotide sequence: TGTGCCAGCAGCCCCCCGGGACTTGGGGCCTACGAGCAGTACTTC. Protein product: CASSPPGLGAYEQYF.

The rearrangement uses TRBV7-2 and TRBJ2-1; a possible D gene is TRBD2 (6 bases). The V end was cut by 4 bases, the J end by 7 bases, with 11 bases between. Germline V gene sequence: CDR1 SGHTA, CDR2 FQGNSA. The CDR3 consists of 13 residues. CDR3 in amino acids: CASSWTTSNEQFF. CDR3 coding DNA: TGTGCCAGCAGCTGGACGACTAGTAATGAGCAGTTCTTC. The whole variable domain, filled in from reference TRBV7-2 and TRBJ2-1, reads GAGVSQSPSNKVTEKGKDVELRCDPISGHTALYWYRQSLGQGLEFLIYFQGNSAPDKSGLPSDRFSAERTGGSVSTLTIQRTQQEDSAVYLCASSWTTSNEQFFGPGTRLTVL.

The chain links TRBV9 to TRBJ2-3, with TRBD2 matching 9 bases. The CDR3 spans 17 residues. CDR1 and CDR2 (germline): SGDLS, YYNGEE. V gave up 0 bases and J gave up 1 base; unmatched junction bases: 6. In nucleotides, the CDR3 is TGTGCCAGCAGCGTAGATTCAGCGGGGGGCCGCACAGATACGCAGTATTTT. It specifies CASSVDSAGGRTDTQYF.

The J gene is TRBJ2-5, the V gene TRBV18; D tentatively fits TRBD1 or TRBD2 (6 bases each). This CDR3 region has 13 residues. V lost 3 bases and J 5 bases, leaving 10 bases between the germline ends. Germline loops: CDR1 KGHSH, CDR2 LQKENI. CDR3 in amino acids: CASSPGGKETQYF. The CDR3 DNA follows: TGTGCCAGCTCACCGGGGGGCAAGGAGACCCAGTACTTC.

The J gene is TRBJ1-4, the V gene TRBV3-1 (or the pseudogene TRBV3-2); no reliable D call. Deletions cut 1 base from V and 7 bases from J, with 10 bases between. The CDR3 contains 14 residues. In germline, CDR1 is LGHDT, CDR2 YNNKEL (reference sequence). This CDR3 reads CASSQVPGREKLFF. In nucleotides, the CDR3 is TGTGCCAGCAGCCAAGTTCCCGGACGTGAAAAACTGTTTTTT.

This chain connects TRBV6-2 or TRBV6-3 to TRBJ2-1, with 9 bases fitting TRBD1. The CDR3 extends over 15 amino acids. The junction had 9 bases not matched to a gene; V was cut back by 4 bases and J by 8 bases. Germline V gene sequence: CDR1 MNHEY, CDR2 SVGEGT. The CDR3 nucleotides are TGTGCCAGCAGTTGGAGGGACAGGGTGGGCGATGAGCAGTTCTTC. Its protein is CASSWRDRVGDEQFF.

The DNA for the CDR3 is TGCAGCGTTGAAGATCGTGGGGAAGGGTACGAGCAGTACTTC. Translation: CSVEDRGEGYEQYF. V usage is TRBV29-1 and J usage is TRBJ2-7; D is unclear. Germline values: CDR1 SQVTM, CDR2 ANQGSEA. V was pared by 0 bases and J by 4 bases, with 13 bases between. CDR3 length: 14 amino acids.

A remark on this clone: Relative to the germline gene, one junction end is altered; a read error may explain this. V usage is TRBV6-1 and J usage is TRBJ1-2; no reliable D call. Germline lookup yields CDR1 MNHNS and CDR2 SASEGT. This CDR3 has 14 amino acids. CDR3 sequence: CASREEGAGYGYTF. The CDR3, as DNA: TGTGCCAGCAGAGAAGAGGGAGCGGGCTATGGCTACACCTTC.

The V and J genes are TRBV18 and TRBJ1-6; D remains ambiguous. V lost 2 bases and J 4 bases, leaving 6 bases between the germline ends. The CDR3 has 14 residues. In germline, CDR1 is KGHSH, CDR2 LQKENI. CDR3 DNA: TGTGCCAGCTCACCAGGACGATATAATTCACCCCTCCACTTT. Protein: CASSPGRYNSPLHF.

The chain joins TRBV4-1 to TRBJ2-3, with D maybe TRBD1 (6 bases). CDR1 is MGHRA, CDR2 YSYEKL, per germline. The CDR3 has 15 residues. Trimming pared 0 bases from V and 3 bases from J, leaving 10 bases between. CDR3 amino acids: CASSQEGALTDTQYF. The CDR3 DNA follows: TGCGCCAGCAGCCAAGAGGGGGCCCTGACAGATACGCAGTATTTT.

This rearrangement joins TRBV6-4 to TRBJ1-2; D remains unclear. V lost 4 bases to trimming and J lost 1 base, with 28 bases between them. The CDR3 loop spans 20 amino acids. The germline V gene encodes CDR1 MRHNA and CDR2 SNTAGT. The chain's CDR3 is CASSVKMRRRRNNFNYGYTF. The DNA for the CDR3 is TGTGCCAGCAGTGTAAAGATGAGGCGACGACGAAACAATTTTAACTATGGCTACACCTTC.

The J gene is TRBJ2-7, the V gene TRBV27; D is unresolved. Deletions cut 5 bases from V and 6 bases from J, with 14 bases between. This CDR3 comprises 13 residues. Germline CDR1 reads MNHEY; CDR2 reads SMNVEV (reference sequence). CDR3 sequence: CASSPPLPGEQYF. The CDR3 region has the DNA TGTGCCAGCAGTCCCCCTCTGCCTGGCGAGCAGTACTTC.

The chain combines TRBV9 with TRBJ2-3, with a weak D call TRBD2 (7 bases). The CDR3 spans 17 residues. Germline V gives CDR1 SGDLS, CDR2 YYNGEE. Trimming took 0 bases from V and 0 from J, leaving 14 bases between them. The CDR3 bases are TGTGCCAGCAGCGTAGGAGGTCCGGGGGGCAGCACAGATACGCAGTATTTT. Protein sequence: CASSVGGPGGSTDTQYF.

The rearrangement links TRBV3-1 (or the pseudogene TRBV3-2) to TRBJ1-6; D remains ambiguous. Germline-derived CDR1 and CDR2 are LGHDT and YNNKEL (reference sequence). The CDR3 spans 14 residues. V dropped 4 bases and J dropped 5 bases, with 9 bases sitting between them. The CDR3 loop is CASSPLGNNSPLHF. CDR3 nucleotides: TGTGCCAGCAGCCCCTTAGGTAATAATTCACCCCTCCACTTT.

The gene calls are TRBV6-2 or TRBV6-3 and TRBJ2-2, with 8 bases lining up with TRBD1. CDR3 length: 15 residues. Looked up from germline, CDR1 is MNHEY and CDR2 is SVGEGT. The junction had 9 bases not matched to a gene; V was cut back by 7 bases and J by 5 bases. The CDR3 loop reads CASIPGRGLTGELFF. DNA of the CDR3: TGTGCCAGCATCCCCGGCAGGGGGCTGACCGGGGAGCTGTTTTTT.

This clone was found a few times. This chain uses TRBV27 with TRBJ1-2; D ambiguous. The CDR3 is made up of 14 amino acids. V lost 2 bases to trimming and J lost 0 bases, with 7 bases between them. Germline CDR1 MNHEY, CDR2 SMNVEV (reference sequence). The CDR3 DNA sequence: TGTGCCAGCAGTTTAGGAAACGCTAACTATGGCTACACCTTC. Translated, it gives CASSLGNANYGYTF.

This chain joins TRBV11-2 and TRBJ1-2; tentatively, D is TRBD1 (5 bases). Per germline, CDR1 SGHAT and CDR2 FQNNGV. The CDR3 has 13 amino acids. Trimming took 5 bases from V and 8 from J, leaving 15 bases between them. Here the CDR3 reads CASSPGGFGGYTF. Here the CDR3 DNA reads TGTGCCAGCAGCCCTGGGGGGTTTGGCGGCTACACCTTC. Supplemented by reference TRBV11-2 and TRBJ1-2, the full variable domain reads EAGVAQSPRYKIIEKRQSVAFWCNPISGHATLYWYQQILGQGPKLLIQFQNNGVVDDSQLPKDRFSAERLKGVDSTLKIQPAKLEDSAVYLCASSPGGFGGYTFGSGTRLTVV.

The chain joins TRBV5-1 to TRBJ2-5, with 13 bases identical to TRBD2. Germline values: CDR1 SGHRS, CDR2 YFSETQ. V lost 4 bases and J lost 7; bases outside the gene matches: 7. CDR3 length equals 15 residues. The CDR3 loop reads CASSGGLAGQGTQYF. CDR3 coding DNA: TGCGCCAGCAGCGGGGGACTAGCGGGGCAGGGGACCCAGTACTTC.

The rearrangement joins TRBV5-1 to TRBJ2-1; D might be TRBD1 (6 bases). Germline values: CDR1 SGHRS, CDR2 YFSETQ. CDR3 length: 14 amino acids. The V end lost 2 bases, the J end lost 7 bases, and 13 bases lay between the germline ends. The CDR3, as DNA: TGCGCCAGCAGCTTTGGACAGACCGGAAATGAGCAGTTCTTC. This translates into CASSFGQTGNEQFF.

The CDR3 DNA is TGTGCCAGTAGTATAGCAGACCTAGCGCAAGAGACCCAGTACTTC. It specifies CASSIADLAQETQYF. The V and J genes are TRBV19 and TRBJ2-5; a possible D gene is TRBD2 (6 bases). The CDR3 sequence is 15 residues long. V lost 1 base and J 2 bases, leaving 11 bases between the germline ends. Looked up from germline, CDR1 is LNHDA and CDR2 is SQIVND (reference sequence).

V gene TRBV23-1 combines with J gene TRBJ1-3; 7 bases are shared with TRBD1. TRBV23-1 falls under the ORF class, with uncertain function. J lost 7 bases, V lost 4 bases, and 10 bases had no gene match. This CDR3 contains 15 residues. The CDR3 is CASSREGASRNTIYF. CDR3 bases: TGCGCCAGCAGTCGAGAGGGGGCATCCAGGAACACCATATATTTT.

V and J are TRBV7-6 and TRBJ2-3, with 8 bases identical to TRBD2. Per germline, CDR1 SGHVS and CDR2 FNYEAQ. V shed 0 bases and J 6 bases; nucleotides not matched to a gene: 11. The CDR3 length is 17 residues. CDR3 amino acids: CASSLAGVRGGVDTQYF. The CDR3 DNA follows: TGTGCCAGCAGCTTAGCGGGGGTACGGGGGGGCGTTGATACGCAGTATTTT. The variable domain in full, with the rest retrieved from reference TRBV7-6 and TRBJ2-3, is GAGVSQSPRYKVTKRGQDVALRCDPISGHVSLYWYRQALGQGPEFLTYFNYEAQQDKSGLPNDRFSAERPEGSISTLTIQRTEQRDSAMYRCASSLAGVRGGVDTQYFGPGTRLTVL.